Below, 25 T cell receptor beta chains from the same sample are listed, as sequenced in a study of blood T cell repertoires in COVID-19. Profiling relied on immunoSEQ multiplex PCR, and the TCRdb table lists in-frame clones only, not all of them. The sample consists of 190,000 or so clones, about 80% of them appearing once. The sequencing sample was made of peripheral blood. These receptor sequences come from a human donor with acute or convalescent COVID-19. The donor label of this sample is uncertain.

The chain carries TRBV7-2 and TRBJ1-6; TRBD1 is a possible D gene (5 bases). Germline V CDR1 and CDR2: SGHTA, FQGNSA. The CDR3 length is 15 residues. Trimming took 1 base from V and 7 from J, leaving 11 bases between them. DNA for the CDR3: TGTGCCAGCAGCTTAGGTGGAGGGGTAAATTCACCCCTCCACTTT. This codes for CASSLGGGVNSPLHF.

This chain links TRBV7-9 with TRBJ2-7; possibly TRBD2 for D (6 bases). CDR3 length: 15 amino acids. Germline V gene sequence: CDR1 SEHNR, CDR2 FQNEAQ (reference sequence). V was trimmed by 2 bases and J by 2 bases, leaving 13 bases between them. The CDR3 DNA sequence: TGTGCCAGCAGCTTACGGGGGACGGTGACCTACGAGCAGTACTTC. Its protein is CASSLRGTVTYEQYF.

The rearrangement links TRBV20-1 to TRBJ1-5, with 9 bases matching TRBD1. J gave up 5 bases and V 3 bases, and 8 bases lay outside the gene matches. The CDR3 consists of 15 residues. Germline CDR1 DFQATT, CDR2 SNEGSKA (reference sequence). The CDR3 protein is CSASGDRVSYQPQHF. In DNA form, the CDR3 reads TGCAGTGCTAGTGGGGACAGGGTATCATATCAGCCCCAGCATTTT.

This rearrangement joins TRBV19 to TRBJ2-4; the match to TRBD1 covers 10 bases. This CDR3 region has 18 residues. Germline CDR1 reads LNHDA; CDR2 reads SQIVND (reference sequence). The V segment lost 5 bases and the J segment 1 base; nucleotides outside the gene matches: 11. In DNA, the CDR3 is TGTGCCAGTAGTGAGGGACAGGGGCTGAACAGGGCCAAAAACATTCAGTACTTC. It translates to CASSEGQGLNRAKNIQYF.

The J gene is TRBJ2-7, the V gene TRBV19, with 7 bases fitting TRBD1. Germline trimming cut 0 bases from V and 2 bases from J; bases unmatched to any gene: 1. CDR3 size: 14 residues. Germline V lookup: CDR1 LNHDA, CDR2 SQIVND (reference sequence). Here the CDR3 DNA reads TGTGCCAGTAGTATAGACAGGGGGACCTACGAGCAGTACTTC. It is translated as CASSIDRGTYEQYF.

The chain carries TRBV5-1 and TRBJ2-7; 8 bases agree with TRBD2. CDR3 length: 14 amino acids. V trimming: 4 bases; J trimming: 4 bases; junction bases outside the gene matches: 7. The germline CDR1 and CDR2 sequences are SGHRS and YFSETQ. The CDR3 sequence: CASSAELAVYEQYF. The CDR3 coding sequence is TGCGCCAGCAGCGCCGAACTAGCGGTGTACGAGCAGTACTTC.

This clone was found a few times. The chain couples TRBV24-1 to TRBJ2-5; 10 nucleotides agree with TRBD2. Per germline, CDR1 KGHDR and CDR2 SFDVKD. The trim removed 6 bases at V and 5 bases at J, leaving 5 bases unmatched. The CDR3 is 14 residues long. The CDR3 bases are TGTGCCACCAGTCTAGCGGGAGCGCTGGAGACCCAGTACTTC. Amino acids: CATSLAGALETQYF.

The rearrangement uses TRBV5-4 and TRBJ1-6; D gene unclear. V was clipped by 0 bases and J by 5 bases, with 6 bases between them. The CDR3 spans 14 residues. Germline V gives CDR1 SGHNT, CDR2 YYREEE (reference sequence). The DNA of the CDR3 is TGTGCCAGCAGCTTGGGGCAGAATAATTCACCCCTCCACTTT. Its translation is CASSLGQNNSPLHF.

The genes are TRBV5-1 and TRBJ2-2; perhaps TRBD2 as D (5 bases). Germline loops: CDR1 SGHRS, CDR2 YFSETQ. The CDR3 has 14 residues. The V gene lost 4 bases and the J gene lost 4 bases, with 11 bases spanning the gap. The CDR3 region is CASSPSSATGELFF. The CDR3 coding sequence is TGCGCCAGCAGCCCTAGTAGCGCCACCGGGGAGCTGTTTTTT. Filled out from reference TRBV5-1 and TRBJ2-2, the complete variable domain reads KAGVTQTPRYLIKTRGQQVTLSCSPISGHRSVSWYQQTPGQGLQFLFEYFSETQRNKGNFPGRFSGRQFSNSRSEMNVSTLELGDSALYLCASSPSSATGELFFGEGSRLTVL.

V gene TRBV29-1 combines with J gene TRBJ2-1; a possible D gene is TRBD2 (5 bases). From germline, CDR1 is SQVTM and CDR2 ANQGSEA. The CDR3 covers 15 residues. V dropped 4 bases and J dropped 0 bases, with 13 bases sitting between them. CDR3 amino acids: CSVAAGQSSYNEQFF. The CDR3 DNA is TGCAGCGTTGCTGCGGGCCAGAGCTCCTACAATGAGCAGTTCTTC.

CDR3 coding DNA: TGTGCCAGCTCACCCCACTCAGGGCCTTACGAGCAGTACTTC. It encodes CASSPHSGPYEQYF. J is TRBJ2-7 and V is TRBV18; tentative D call: TRBD1 (5 bases). The V gene lost 3 bases and the J gene lost 4 bases, with 13 bases spanning the gap. Germline V gene sequence: CDR1 KGHSH, CDR2 LQKENI. The CDR3 covers 14 residues.

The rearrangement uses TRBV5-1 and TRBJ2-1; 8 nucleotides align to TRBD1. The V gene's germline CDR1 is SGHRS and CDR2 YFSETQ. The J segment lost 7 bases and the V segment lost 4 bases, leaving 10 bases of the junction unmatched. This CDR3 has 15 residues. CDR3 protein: CASSLVTDRGNEQFF. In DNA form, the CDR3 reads TGCGCCAGCAGCCTGGTAACCGACAGGGGAAATGAGCAGTTCTTC.

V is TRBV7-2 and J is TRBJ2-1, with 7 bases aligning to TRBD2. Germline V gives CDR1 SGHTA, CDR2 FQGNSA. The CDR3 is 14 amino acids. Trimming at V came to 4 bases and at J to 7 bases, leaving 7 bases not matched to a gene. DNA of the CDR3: TGTGCCAGCAGCTCTAGCGGTGTGGGGAATGAGCAGTTCTTC. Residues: CASSSSGVGNEQFF.

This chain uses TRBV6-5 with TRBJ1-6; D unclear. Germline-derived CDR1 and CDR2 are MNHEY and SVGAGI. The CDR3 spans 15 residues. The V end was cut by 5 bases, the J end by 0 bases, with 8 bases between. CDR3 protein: CASSQANSYNSPLHF. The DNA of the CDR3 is TGTGCCAGCAGTCAGGCAAACTCCTATAATTCACCCCTCCACTTT.

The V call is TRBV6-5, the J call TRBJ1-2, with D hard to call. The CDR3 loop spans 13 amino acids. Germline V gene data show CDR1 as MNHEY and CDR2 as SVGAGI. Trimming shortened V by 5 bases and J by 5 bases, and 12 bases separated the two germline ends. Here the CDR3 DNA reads TGTGCCAGCAGTAGGTTGGAGAAGTATGGCTACACCTTC. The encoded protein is CASSRLEKYGYTF.

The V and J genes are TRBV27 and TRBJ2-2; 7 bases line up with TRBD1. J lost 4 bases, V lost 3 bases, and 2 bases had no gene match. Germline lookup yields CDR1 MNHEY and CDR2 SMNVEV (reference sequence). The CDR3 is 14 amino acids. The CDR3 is CASSLSGGTGELFF. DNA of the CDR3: TGTGCCAGCAGTTTGTCAGGGGGCACCGGGGAGCTGTTTTTT.

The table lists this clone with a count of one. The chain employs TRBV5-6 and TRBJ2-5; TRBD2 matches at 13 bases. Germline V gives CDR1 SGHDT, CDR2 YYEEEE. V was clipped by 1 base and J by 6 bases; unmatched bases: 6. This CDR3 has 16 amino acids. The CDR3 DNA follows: TGTGCCAGCAGCTTGACCGGGACTAGCGGGACAAAGACCCAGTACTTC. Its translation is CASSLTGTSGTKTQYF.

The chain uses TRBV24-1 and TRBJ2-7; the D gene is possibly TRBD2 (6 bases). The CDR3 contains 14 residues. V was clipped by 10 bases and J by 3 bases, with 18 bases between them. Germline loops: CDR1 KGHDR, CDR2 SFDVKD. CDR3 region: CATPSAGKDYEQYF. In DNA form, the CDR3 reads TGTGCCACTCCATCGGCGGGGAAGGACTACGAGCAGTACTTC.

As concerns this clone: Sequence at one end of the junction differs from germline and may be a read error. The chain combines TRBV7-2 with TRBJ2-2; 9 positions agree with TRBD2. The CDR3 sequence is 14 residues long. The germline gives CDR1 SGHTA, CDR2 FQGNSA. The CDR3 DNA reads TGTGCCGGCAGCGGGAGGTCCAACACCGGGGAGCTGTTTTTT. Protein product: CAGSGRSNTGELFF.

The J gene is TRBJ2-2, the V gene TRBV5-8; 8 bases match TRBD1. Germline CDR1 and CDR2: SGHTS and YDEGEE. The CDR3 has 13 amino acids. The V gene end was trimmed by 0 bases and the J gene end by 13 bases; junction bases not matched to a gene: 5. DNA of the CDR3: TGTGCCAGCAGCTTGGGAGACAGGGGAAGGCTGTTTTTT. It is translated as CASSLGDRGRLFF.

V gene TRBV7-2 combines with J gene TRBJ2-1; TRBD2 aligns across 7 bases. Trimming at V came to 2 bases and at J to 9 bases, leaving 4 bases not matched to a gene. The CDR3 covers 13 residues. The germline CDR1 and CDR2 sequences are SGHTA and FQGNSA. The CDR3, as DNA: TGTGCCAGCAGCTTAACGGGCGGGAGTGAGCAGTTCTTC. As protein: CASSLTGGSEQFF.

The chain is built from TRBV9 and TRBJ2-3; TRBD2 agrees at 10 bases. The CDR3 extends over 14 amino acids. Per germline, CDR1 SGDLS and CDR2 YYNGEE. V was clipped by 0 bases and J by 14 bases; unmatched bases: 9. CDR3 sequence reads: CASSVDPSGSGLYF. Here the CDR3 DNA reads TGTGCCAGCAGCGTAGACCCTAGCGGGAGCGGGTTGTATTTT.

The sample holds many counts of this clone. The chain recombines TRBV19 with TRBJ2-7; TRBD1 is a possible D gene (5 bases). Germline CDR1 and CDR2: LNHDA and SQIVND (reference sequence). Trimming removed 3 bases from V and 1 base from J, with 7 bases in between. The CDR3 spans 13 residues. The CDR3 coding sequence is TGTGCCAGTAGTATGACAGTTTCCTACGAGCAGTACTTC. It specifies CASSMTVSYEQYF.

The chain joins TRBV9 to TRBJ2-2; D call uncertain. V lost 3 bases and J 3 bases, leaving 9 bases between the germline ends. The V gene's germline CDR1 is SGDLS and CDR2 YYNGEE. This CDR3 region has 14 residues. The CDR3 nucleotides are TGTGCCAGCAGCGGAACAGTAGACACCGGGGAGCTGTTTTTT. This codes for CASSGTVDTGELFF.

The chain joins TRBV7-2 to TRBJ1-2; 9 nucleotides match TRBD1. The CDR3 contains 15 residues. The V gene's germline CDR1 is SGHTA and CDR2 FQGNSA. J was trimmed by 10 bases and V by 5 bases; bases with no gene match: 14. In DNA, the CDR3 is TGTGCCAGCAGCGGGATCGGACAGGGGAAAGGCCACTACACCTTC. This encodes CASSGIGQGKGHYTF.